This T cell receptor (beta chain) appears in the sequencing data of a study of T cells in narcolepsy. Study as a whole: Enrolled donors included narcolepsy type 1 or type 2 patients and healthy controls.

Study-level points and caveats: Same-patient CSF and blood CD4+ T cell clonotypes included HCRT-specific and TRIB2-specific autoreactive ones.

Using immunoSEQ multiplex PCR, the repertoire was profiled, and TCRdb retains in-frame clones only, with some absent. The table shows tens of thousands of clones, with less than 85% occurring only once. Comment on this clone: Its antigen is unknown.

The material sequenced was CD45RA- memory CD4+ T cells from PBMCs. The source of this sequence is a human donor with narcolepsy.

This chain's CDR3 is CASSSIGRGRETQYF. Here the CDR3 DNA reads TGTGCCAGCAGCTCCATTGGCAGGGGGCGAGAGACCCAGTACTTC. V gene TRBV5-4 combines with J gene TRBJ2-5, with TRBD1 matching 8 bases. This CDR3 is 15 amino acids long. V lost 3 bases to trimming and J lost 4 bases; unmatched junction nucleotides: 8. CDR1 and CDR2 (germline): SGHNT, YYREEE (reference sequence).